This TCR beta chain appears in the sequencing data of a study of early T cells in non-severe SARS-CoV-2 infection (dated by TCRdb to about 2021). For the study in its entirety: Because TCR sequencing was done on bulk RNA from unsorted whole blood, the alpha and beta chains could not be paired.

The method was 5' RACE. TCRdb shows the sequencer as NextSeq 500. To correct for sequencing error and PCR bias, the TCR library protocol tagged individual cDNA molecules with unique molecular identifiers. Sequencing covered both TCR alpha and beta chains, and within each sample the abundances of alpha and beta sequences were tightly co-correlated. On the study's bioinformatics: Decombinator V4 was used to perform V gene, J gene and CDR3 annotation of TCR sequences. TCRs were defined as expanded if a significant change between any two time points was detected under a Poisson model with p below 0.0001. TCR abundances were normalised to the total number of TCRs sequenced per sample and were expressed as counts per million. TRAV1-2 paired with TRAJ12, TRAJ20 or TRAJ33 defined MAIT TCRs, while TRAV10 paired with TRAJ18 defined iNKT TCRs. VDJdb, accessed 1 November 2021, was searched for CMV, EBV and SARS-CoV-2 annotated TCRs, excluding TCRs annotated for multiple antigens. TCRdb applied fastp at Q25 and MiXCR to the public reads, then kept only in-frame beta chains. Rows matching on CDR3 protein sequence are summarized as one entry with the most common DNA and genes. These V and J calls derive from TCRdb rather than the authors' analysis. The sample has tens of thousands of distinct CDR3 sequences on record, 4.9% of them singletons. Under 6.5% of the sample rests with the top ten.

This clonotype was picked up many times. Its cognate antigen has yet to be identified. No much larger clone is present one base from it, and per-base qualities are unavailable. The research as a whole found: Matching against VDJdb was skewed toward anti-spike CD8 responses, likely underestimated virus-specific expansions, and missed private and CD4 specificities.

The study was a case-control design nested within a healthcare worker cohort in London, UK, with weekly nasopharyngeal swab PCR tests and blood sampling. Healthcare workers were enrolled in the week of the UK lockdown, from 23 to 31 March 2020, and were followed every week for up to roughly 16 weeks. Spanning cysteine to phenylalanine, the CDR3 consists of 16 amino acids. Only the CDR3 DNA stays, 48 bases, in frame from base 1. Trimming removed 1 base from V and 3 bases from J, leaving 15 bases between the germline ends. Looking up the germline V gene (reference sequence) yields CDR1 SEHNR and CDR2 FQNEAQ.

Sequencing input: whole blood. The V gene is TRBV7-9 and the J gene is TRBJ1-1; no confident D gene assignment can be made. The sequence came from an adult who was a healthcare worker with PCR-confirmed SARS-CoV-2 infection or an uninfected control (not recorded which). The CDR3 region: CASSLGAAGADTEAFF. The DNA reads TGTGCCAGCAGCTTAGGGGCGGCGGGCGCGGACACTGAAGCTTTCTTT.